This is a list of T cell receptor beta chains from one sample in a study of T-cell reconstitution after alpha-beta-depleted transplantation in children. In TCRdb, the PCR reads were re-called with MiXCR into one record per CDR3 protein. The table records some 350,000 distinct CDR3 sequences, 10% of them present only once. The sample was PBMCs from the stem cell graft donor, taken from the stem cell graft. The receptors shown here come from a human donor who donated a stem cell graft to a child with acute lymphoblastic leukemia. Both conserved end residues are part of each CDR3. Each record gives: J gene, V gene, D gene, clone size, CDR3 protein, CDR3 DNA. D genes are given only for firm matches. Part of the rows lack a size; the others show once, few, many or a class for expanded clones.

TRBJ1-5	TRBV3-1	NA	NA	CASSQDLRGGNQPQHF	TGTGCCAGCAGCCAAGATCTGCGTGGGGGCAATCAGCCCCAGCATTTT
TRBJ1-5	TRBV6-5	TRBD1	NA	CASSYHRQGDQPQHF	TGTGCCAGCAGTTACCACAGACAGGGGGATCAGCCCCAGCATTTT
TRBJ1-6	TRBV18	TRBD1	many	CASSPPGQLNSPLHF	TGTGCCAGCTCACCCCCGGGACAGCTCAATTCACCCCTCCACTTT
TRBJ1-2	TRBV5-1	TRBD1	many	CASSSTGTYGYTF	TGCGCCAGCAGTTCGACAGGGACCTATGGCTACACCTTC
TRBJ2-6	TRBV6-1	NA	few	CASTEVPPGLGANVLTF	TGTGCCAGCACCGAAGTTCCCCCAGGACTTGGGGCCAACGTCCTGACTTTC
TRBJ1-2	TRBV3-1	TRBD1	few	CASSQDRDRGAQRDGYTF	TGTGCCAGCAGCCAAGATCGGGACAGGGGGGCCCAACGCGATGGCTACACCTTC
TRBJ2-7	TRBV29-1	NA	NA	CSVVGYEQYF	TGCAGCGTTGTCGGCTACGAGCAGTACTTC
TRBJ2-3	TRBV12-3/TRBV12-4	NA	NA	CASTHTGGADTQYF	TGTGCCAGCACCCATACAGGAGGGGCAGATACGCAGTATTTT
TRBJ1-1	TRBV20-1	TRBD1	few	CSARWTGSVEAFF	TGCAGTGCGCGCTGGACAGGATCGGTTGAAGCTTTCTTT
TRBJ2-7	TRBV6-2/TRBV6-3	TRBD2	many	CASSYLGLAGSYEQYF	TGTGCCAGCAGTTACCTAGGACTAGCGGGCTCCTACGAGCAGTACTTC
TRBJ2-1	TRBV20-1	NA	few	CSAARPTGPYNEQFF	TGCAGTGCTGCCCGCCCCACAGGTCCTTACAATGAGCAGTTCTTC
TRBJ1-2	TRBV7-2	TRBD1	many	CASSLGGQGLSFGYTF	TGTGCCAGCAGCTTAGGGGGACAGGGCTTGAGCTTTGGCTACACCTTC
TRBJ1-4	TRBV5-5	NA	NA	CASSSRQDEKLFF	TGTGCCAGCAGCTCACGACAGGATGAAAAACTGTTTTTT
TRBJ2-1	TRBV7-2	TRBD2	NA	CASSLNGLAYYNEQFF	TGTGCCAGCAGCTTAAATGGACTAGCGTATTACAATGAGCAGTTCTTC
TRBJ2-5	TRBV11-2	NA	NA	CASSLGRTQYF	TGTGCCAGCAGCTTGGGTCGGACCCAGTACTTC
TRBJ2-5	TRBV18	NA	few	CASSAVRGTQYF	TGTGCCAGCTCGGCTGTAAGGGGGACCCAGTACTTC
TRBJ2-1	TRBV6-5	TRBD2	few	CASSYSSGLAGGPSDEQFF	TGTGCCAGCAGTTACTCGAGTGGACTAGCGGGAGGGCCGTCAGATGAGCAGTTCTTC
TRBJ2-1	TRBV12-3/TRBV12-4	NA	many	CASSLDQLAKEQFF	TGTGCCAGCAGTTTGGACCAACTAGCCAAGGAGCAGTTCTTC
TRBJ2-1	TRBV29-1	NA	few	CSVDLGEGDNEQFF	TGCAGCGTTGATCTGGGGGAAGGGGACAATGAGCAGTTCTTC
TRBJ2-1	TRBV9	TRBD2	NA	CASSRKIAGAHNEQFF	TGTGCCAGCAGCAGAAAAATAGCGGGAGCCCACAATGAGCAGTTCTTC
TRBJ2-1	TRBV10-2	NA	once	CASSVEGTTYNEQFF	TGCGCCAGCAGTGTTGAGGGAACTACCTACAATGAGCAGTTCTTC
TRBJ2-1	TRBV7-3	NA	NA	CASSLDRGSSYNEQFF	TGTGCCAGCAGCCTCGACCGGGGAAGCTCCTACAATGAGCAGTTCTTC
TRBJ2-1	TRBV20-1	TRBD2	NA	CSARGWREGRVEQFF	TGCAGTGCTAGAGGGTGGCGGGAGGGCCGGGTTGAGCAGTTCTTC